The text below deals with one TCR beta chain. By its share of the sample, this clonotype is large (0.1 to 1%). Its cognate antigen has yet to be identified. No much larger clone is present one base from it, and per-base qualities are unavailable. Library creation used 3' RACE. TCR libraries were constructed from RNA with a 3' RACE protocol that used unique molecular identifiers to correct for PCR amplification bias. Amplicon libraries were pooled in groups of up to roughly 12 and sequenced on an Illumina MiSeq using v2 2x250 paired-end chemistry. The authors' pipeline ran thus. Reads were processed with Decombinator to assign V and J genes and CDR3, with barcode-based error and PCR bias correction. Repertoires were subsampled to equal depth before Gini coefficients were calculated with the R ineq package. Three approaches were used to assess CDR3 similarity: GLIPH, Hamming distance and a shared triplet metric. Using fastp at Q25 and MiXCR, TCRdb reprocessed the public reads and kept productive beta chains. Rows are combined by CDR3 protein, so each entry shows the most common genes and DNA. In this record, the V and J calls reflect TCRdb's handling and not the investigators' own analysis. In this sample the table shows about 15,000 distinct CDR3 sequences, around 3.2% of which occur a single time. Together, the top ten hold approximately 4.7% of the sample.

Sample treatment or condition, as interpreted from the label and publication: PENTA 11 planned treatment interruption arm or continuous ART arm. The participants were children from the United Kingdom between 2 and 15 years old who had been on ART with at least three drugs for 24 weeks or longer. Cryopreserved PBMCs containing at least 5 million viable cells were needed, and several candidate patients were excluded because their viable PBMC yield was low. Naive CD4+ CD45RA+ CD45RO- T cells were FACS-sorted from thawed PBMCs on a FACSAria III cell sorter. After sorting, cells were fixed, and RNA was extracted with the RNeasy FFPE kit and then with the RNeasy Micro kit. Taken from the germline V gene (reference sequence), the CDR1 and CDR2 loops are SEHNR and FQNEAQ. At the junction V is shortened by 4 bases and J by 0 bases, with 0 bases in between. The cysteine opens and the phenylalanine closes a CDR3 of 12 amino acids. Just CDR3 DNA is preserved here, 36 bases in frame from base 1.

The data stem from a study of HIV-infected children after antiretroviral therapy interruption (dated by TCRdb to between 2019 and 2020). At the level of the whole study: Eight children, all with CD4+ count above 500 and viral load below 50 copies/ml, were included, of whom four were on planned treatment interruption and four were on continuous treatment. Median age was around 8.9 years in the interruption group and roughly 8 years in the continuous treatment group. Exposure to EBV and CMV had been recorded for most participating children. In the interruption arm, samples were obtained at week 0, week 12, end of interruption (week 24 or 48), and about 3 years after study end. In the continuous-treatment arm, samples from corresponding weeks 0, 48 and 150 were analyzed. Alongside measurements of thymic output, TCR repertoires of children on planned treatment interruption were compared with TCR repertoires of children on continuous antiretroviral treatment.

Points the paper makes about the study in general: In naive CD4+ repertoires of PTI patients, CDR3 sharing between time points fell after interruption began; many sequences were shared between end of interruption and 3 years later. The low number of patients is regarded as a limitation, and the data should be interpreted with caution. An increase in the naive CD4+ Gini coefficient was observed by the end of treatment interruption, suggesting clonal expansion, and a return to baseline was observed by 3 years. Minor non-naive CD45RA+ populations, such as EMRA or stem memory cells, might be present among the sorted CD45RA+ naive cells.

The source of this sequence is a child under 18 with HIV. Here the chain combines TRBV7-9 and TRBJ2-2; no D gene is confidently identified. Sequenced material: CD45RA+ CD4+ T cells from PBMCs, taken from a donor given antiretroviral therapy, either interrupted or continuous. Reading the label with the study, this specimen's cell subset or site is: naive CD4+ CD45RA+ CD45RO- T cells. The CDR3 amino acid sequence is: CASSSNTGELFF. The bases are TGTGCCAGCAGCTCGAACACCGGGGAGCTGTTTTTT.